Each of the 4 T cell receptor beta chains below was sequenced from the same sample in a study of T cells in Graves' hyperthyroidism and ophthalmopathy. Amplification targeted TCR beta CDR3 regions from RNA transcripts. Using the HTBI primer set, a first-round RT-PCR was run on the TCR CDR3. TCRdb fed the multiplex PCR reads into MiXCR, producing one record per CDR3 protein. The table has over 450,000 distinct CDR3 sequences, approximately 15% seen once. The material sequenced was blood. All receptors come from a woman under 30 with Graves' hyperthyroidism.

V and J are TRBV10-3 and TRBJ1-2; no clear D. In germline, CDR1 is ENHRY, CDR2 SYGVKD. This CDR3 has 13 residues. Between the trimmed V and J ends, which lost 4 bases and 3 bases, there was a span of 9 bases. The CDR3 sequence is CAISAQPYYGYTF. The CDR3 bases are TGTGCCATCAGTGCCCAGCCCTACTATGGCTACACCTTC.

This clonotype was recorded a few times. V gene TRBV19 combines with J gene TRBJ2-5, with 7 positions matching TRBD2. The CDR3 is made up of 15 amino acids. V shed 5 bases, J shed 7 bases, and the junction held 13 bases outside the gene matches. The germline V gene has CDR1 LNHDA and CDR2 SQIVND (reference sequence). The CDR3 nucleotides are TGTGCCAGTAGTGTTGCGGGAGTGGGGTCTGGGACCCAGTACTTC. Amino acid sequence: CASSVAGVGSGTQYF.

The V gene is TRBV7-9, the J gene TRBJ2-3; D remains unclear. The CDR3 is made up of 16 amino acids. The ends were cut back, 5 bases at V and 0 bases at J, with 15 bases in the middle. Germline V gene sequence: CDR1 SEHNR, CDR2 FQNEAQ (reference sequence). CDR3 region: CASSPPFGWSTDTQYF. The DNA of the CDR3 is TGTGCCAGCAGCCCGCCTTTCGGGTGGAGCACAGATACGCAGTATTTT.

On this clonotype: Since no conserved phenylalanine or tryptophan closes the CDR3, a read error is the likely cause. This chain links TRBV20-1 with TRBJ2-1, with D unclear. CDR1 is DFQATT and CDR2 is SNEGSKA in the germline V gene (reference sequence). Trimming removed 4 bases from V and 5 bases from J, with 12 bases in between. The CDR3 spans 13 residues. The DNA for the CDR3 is TGCAGTGCTAACCTCCCCCCACACAATGAGCAGTTCGTC. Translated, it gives CSANLPPHNEQFV.